Listed below are T cell receptor beta chains from one sample, sequenced in a study of T cell responses to AZD1222 COVID-19 vaccine. Repertoires were generated with immunoSEQ multiplex PCR, while TCRdb's copy carries only in-frame clones and drops some. The sample lists over 100,000 clones, approximately 92% seen once, with 3.1% in the top ten. The sequencing here drew on peripheral blood, taken on day 0 of AZD1222 vaccination. These receptors were taken from an adult in good health. Both conserved end residues are part of each CDR3. The D gene is left open where the match is weak. Expanded clones are given a class, and other clones once, few, many or no size at all.

v_gene	abundance	d_gene	j_gene	len	CDR3nt	CDR3aa
TRBV11-2	NA	TRBD2	TRBJ2-2	16	TGTGCCAGCAGCCTTGGACTAGCGGGGGTCACCGGGGAGCTGTTTTTT	CASSLGLAGVTGELFF
TRBV7-2	NA	NA	TRBJ1-1	13	TGTGCCAGCAGCACCGGGTGGGGCACTGAAGCTTTCTTT	CASSTGWGTEAFF
TRBV6-2/TRBV6-3	NA	NA	TRBJ1-6	15	TGTGCCAGCAGCCGGGGGACGGATTATAATTCACCCCTCCACTTT	CASSRGTDYNSPLHF
TRBV4-3	NA	NA	TRBJ1-4	16	TGCGCCAGCAGCCGCCAGAGTGTCTACCCCAGTGAAAAACTGTTTTTT	CASSRQSVYPSEKLFF
TRBV21-1	NA	NA	TRBJ1-5	20	TGTGCCAGCAGCAAAGCAGGGGACAGGGATAGGGATTATAGCAATCAGCCCCAGCATTTT	CASSKAGDRDRDYSNQPQHF
TRBV29-1	NA	NA	TRBJ2-2	19	TGCAGCGTTAGGAGCCGGGACATTCTTCATTCTGCGAACACCGGGGAGCTGTTTTTT	CSVRSRDILHSANTGELFF
TRBV19	once	TRBD2	TRBJ2-3	15	TGTGCCAGTAGACCTAGCGGGGGGAGGACAGATACGCAGTATTTT	CASRPSGGRTDTQYF
TRBV3-1/TRBV3-2	NA	NA	TRBJ2-3	18	TGTGCCAGCAGCCAAGACATGTCGGGGGCCCAGAGCACAGATACGCAGTATTTT	CASSQDMSGAQSTDTQYF
TRBV27	NA	NA	TRBJ2-7	17	TGTGCCAGCAGTTTGTCCCCCAGTGGCGCCCTAATTTACGAGCAGTACTTC	CASSLSPSGALIYEQYF
TRBV6-2/TRBV6-3	NA	NA	TRBJ2-7	12	TGTGCCAGCAGTTACAGGGTTGGGGAGCAGTACTTC	CASSYRVGEQYF